In its sample, the clone carrying this T cell receptor beta chain was seen many times. CDR3 and TCR beta VDJ profiling relied on a genomic DNA template. TCRdb called the reads again in MiXCR, with one record for every CDR3 protein. Of around 290,000 distinct CDR3 sequences listed, 56% are singletons. This entry is derived from a study of CD8+CD57+ T cells in acquired aplastic anemia. The CDR3 consists of 15 residues. The germline V and J ends were trimmed by 1 base and 1 base, with 10 bases remaining between them. Germline CDR1 reads LGHDT; CDR2 reads YNNKEL (reference sequence). CD8+CD57+ cell expansion, shown by flow cytometry, had occurred in the patients selected for sequencing. At the time of blood sampling, patients had not yet received any therapy.

The rearrangement links TRBV3-1 to TRBJ2-5; a possible D gene is TRBD1 (6 bases). Sequencing input: sorted CD4+, CD8+, or CD8+CD57+ T cells (not recorded which) from PBMCs. This receptor was identified in a human donor with aplastic anemia. The CDR3 loop reads CASSQGLDSQETQYF. In DNA form, the CDR3 reads TGTGCCAGCAGCCAAGGCCTGGACAGCCAAGAGACCCAGTACTTC.